The 22 T cell receptor beta chains listed next were all sequenced from one sample in a study of blood T cell repertoires in COVID-19. The assay was immunoSEQ multiplex PCR, and TCRdb's table has in-frame clones only and misses some. The top ten hold 2.5% to 3% of the sample, which has about 190,000 clones, around 78% seen once. Sample: peripheral blood. These receptors were taken from a woman at least 80 years old with active or convalescent COVID-19.

The gene calls are TRBV27 and TRBJ1-2; TRBD1 aligns across 12 bases. The CDR3 spans 14 residues. The V gene's germline CDR1 is MNHEY and CDR2 SMNVEV (reference sequence). With 3 bases clipped from V and 8 bases from J, the junction kept 4 bases outside the gene matches. Here the CDR3 reads CASSFRDRGRGYTF. CDR3 bases: TGTGCCAGCAGTTTCCGGGACAGGGGGCGAGGCTACACCTTC.

This rearrangement joins TRBV2 to TRBJ1-1, with D possibly being TRBD1 (6 bases). The CDR3 loop spans 14 amino acids. Germline V CDR1 and CDR2: SNHLY, FYNNEI. The germline V and J ends were trimmed by 6 bases and 2 bases, with 13 bases remaining between them. CDR3 loop: CASRVNRVNTEAFF. The CDR3 coding sequence is TGTGCCAGCAGGGTCAACAGGGTTAACACTGAAGCTTTCTTT.

The chain carries TRBV12-3 or TRBV12-4 and TRBJ1-1, with no clear D. This CDR3 is built from 12 residues. V lost 7 bases, J lost 4 bases, and 10 bases lay in between. The CDR3 sequence: CASKMSRTEAFF. CDR3 nucleotide sequence: TGTGCCAGCAAAATGAGTCGCACTGAAGCTTTCTTT.

The chain joins TRBV6-5 to TRBJ1-4; D not resolved. Trimming cost V 4 bases and J 0 bases, with 9 bases left between them. The CDR3 has 15 residues. CDR1 MNHEY and CDR2 SVGAGI come from the germline V gene. CDR3 sequence (DNA): TGTGCCAGCAGTTTGGACGGGGCAACTAATGAAAAACTGTTTTTT. Encoded protein: CASSLDGATNEKLFF.

This clone was seen only once. The CDR3 DNA follows: TGTGCCAGCAGCTTAGTGTTAGTGGGACAGGGGTATGGCTACACCTTC. Translation: CASSLVLVGQGYGYTF. The chain joins TRBV13 to TRBJ1-2, with TRBD1 identical over 10 bases. The germline gives CDR1 PRHDT, CDR2 FYEKMQ (reference sequence). V was pared by 1 base and J by 5 bases, with 7 bases of the junction left unmatched. The CDR3 has 16 residues.

The chain has TRBV7-2 and TRBJ2-5; 7 bases map to TRBD1. The trim removed 5 bases at V and 2 bases at J, leaving 5 bases unmatched. The CDR3 totals 14 residues. Germline CDR1 reads SGHTA; CDR2 reads FQGNSA. DNA for the CDR3: TGTGCCAGCAGCCCGGGACAGACTCAAGAGACCCAGTACTTC. Translation: CASSPGQTQETQYF.

The rearrangement uses TRBV20-1 and TRBJ2-1; D remains unclear. Germline V CDR1 and CDR2: DFQATT, SNEGSKA (reference sequence). CDR3 size: 11 residues. V lost 3 bases to trimming and J lost 6 bases, with 6 bases between them. CDR3 protein: CSARGLNEQFF. In nucleotides, the CDR3 is TGCAGTGCTAGGGGCCTCAATGAGCAGTTCTTC.

The chain links TRBV11-3 to TRBJ1-5; 7 nucleotides align to TRBD1. Germline trimming cut 8 bases from V and 6 bases from J; bases unmatched to any gene: 10. Germline assignment: CDR1 SGHNT and CDR2 YENEEA. This CDR3 is built from 14 residues. For the CDR3, the DNA is TGTGCCAGCTCCCCTGAACAGGGGTGTCAGCCCCAGCATTTT. Protein: CASSPEQGCQPQHF.

This clone was picked up a small number of times. The same CDR3 arises from other DNA sequences in this sample as well. The chain combines TRBV5-1 with TRBJ1-1; D is possibly TRBD1 (5 bases). In germline, CDR1 is SGHRS, CDR2 YFSETQ. The V gene lost 0 bases and the J gene lost 0 bases, with 12 bases spanning the gap. The CDR3 runs to 16 residues. The CDR3 sequence: CASSLGPGGLNTEAFF. CDR3 coding DNA: TGCGCCAGCAGCTTGGGACCCGGGGGATTGAACACTGAAGCTTTCTTT.

This chain links TRBV6-6 with TRBJ1-4; no firm D call. Germline assignment: CDR1 MNHNY and CDR2 SVGAGI (reference sequence). Trimming took off 6 bases at V and 3 bases at J, with 11 bases between the two ends. The CDR3 is 14 amino acids. DNA for the CDR3: TGTGCCAGCAGCGATCGGAGGGCTAATGAAAAACTGTTTTTT. Translated, it gives CASSDRRANEKLFF.

The chain combines TRBV20-1 with TRBJ1-1; D remains ambiguous. This CDR3 has 14 residues. CDR1 DFQATT and CDR2 SNEGSKA come from the germline V gene (reference sequence). V lost 3 bases to trimming and J lost 3 bases, with 14 bases between them. CDR3 protein: CSASHGPADTEAFF. The DNA of the CDR3 is TGCAGTGCTAGTCATGGCCCAGCGGACACTGAAGCTTTCTTT.

This chain links TRBV6-1 with TRBJ1-2; 7 nucleotides align to TRBD1. The CDR3 runs to 13 residues. Losses at the gene ends were 2 bases for V and 7 bases for J; bases not matched to a gene: 4. CDR1 and CDR2 (germline): MNHNS, SASEGT. CDR3 sequence reads: CASSERGLAGYTF. The CDR3 bases are TGTGCCAGCAGTGAAAGGGGGCTCGCTGGCTACACCTTC.

V usage is TRBV10-3 and J usage is TRBJ1-2; 7 bases line up with TRBD1. This CDR3 is built from 14 residues. In germline, CDR1 is ENHRY, CDR2 SYGVKD. With V trimmed by 5 bases and J by 5 bases, 8 bases remained unmatched. CDR3 nucleotide sequence: TGTGCCATCAGTTCCCAGACAGGGCATTATGGCTACACCTTC. As protein: CAISSQTGHYGYTF.

The J gene is TRBJ1-1, the V gene TRBV18; D gene unclear. V lost 1 base, J lost 2 bases, and 11 bases lay in between. CDR1 and CDR2 from the germline V gene are KGHSH and LQKENI. The CDR3 totals 15 residues. The CDR3 here is CASSPRGSANTEAFF. CDR3 sequence (DNA): TGTGCCAGCTCACCACGTGGTAGTGCAAACACTGAAGCTTTCTTT.

The chain employs TRBV4-3 and TRBJ1-2; 7 bases fit TRBD1. Germline lookup yields CDR1 LGHNA and CDR2 YSLEER. V shed 0 bases, J shed 8 bases, and the junction held 6 bases outside the gene matches. This CDR3 is 14 amino acids long. The CDR3 DNA reads as TGCGCCAGCAGCCAAGACGGGGACAGTATCGGCTACACCTTC. This gives the protein CASSQDGDSIGYTF.

The V gene is TRBV30, the J gene TRBJ1-2, with D possibly being TRBD1 (6 bases). CDR1 and CDR2 from the germline V gene are GTSNPN and SVGIG (reference sequence). The CDR3 length is 14 residues. Trimming stripped 3 bases from V and 7 bases from J, with 18 bases between. The CDR3 bases are TGTGCCTGGAGCCGTACAGGGTATGAATTTGGCTACACCTTC. Translation: CAWSRTGYEFGYTF.

The chain employs TRBV29-1 and TRBJ1-2; 8 nucleotides agree with TRBD1. J was trimmed by 2 bases and V by 7 bases; bases with no gene match: 3. In germline, CDR1 is SQVTM, CDR2 ANQGSEA. CDR3 length equals 12 residues. CDR3 loop: CSAGQGNYGYTF. The CDR3 nucleotides are TGCAGCGCAGGACAGGGAAACTATGGCTACACCTTC.

CDR3 sequence reads: CASSYQYRGNAEAFF. The DNA for the CDR3 is TGTGCCAGCAGTTATCAATACAGGGGTAACGCTGAAGCTTTCTTT. The chain joins TRBV6-5 to TRBJ1-1; TRBD1 matches at 7 bases. The CDR3 loop spans 15 amino acids. The V gene's germline CDR1 is MNHEY and CDR2 SVGAGI. Trimming took 3 bases from V and 6 from J; bases not matched to a gene: 10.

Details on this clone: The same CDR3 arises from other DNA sequences in this sample as well. The chain recombines TRBV5-1 with TRBJ2-2, with TRBD1 matching 11 bases. J gave up 5 bases and V 4 bases, and 4 bases lay outside the gene matches. Germline V gene data show CDR1 as SGHRS and CDR2 as YFSETQ. This CDR3 spans 15 amino acids. CDR3 sequence reads: CASSTGQGGTGELFF. The CDR3 coding sequence is TGCGCCAGCAGCACGGGACAGGGGGGGACCGGGGAGCTGTTTTTT.

The gene calls are TRBV5-8 and TRBJ2-1; a weak D match, TRBD2 (6 bases). The CDR3 has 19 residues. Per germline, CDR1 SGHTS and CDR2 YDEGEE. V dropped 3 bases and J dropped 7 bases, with 29 bases sitting between them. This CDR3 reads CASSSPRSGGRGKSNEQFF. CDR3 sequence (DNA): TGTGCCAGCAGCTCTCCCCGGTCGGGTGGGCGGGGCAAGTCGAATGAGCAGTTCTTC.

This clone was recorded a few times. The chain combines TRBV28 with TRBJ2-5; D gene ambiguous. CDR1 and CDR2 (germline): MDHEN, SYDVKM. The V gene lost 1 base and the J gene lost 4 bases, with 4 bases spanning the gap. The CDR3 is made up of 12 amino acids. The CDR3 DNA reads as TGTGCCAGCAGTTTATCCAGAGAGACCCAGTACTTC. This translates into CASSLSRETQYF.

The chain is built from TRBV6-2 or TRBV6-3 and TRBJ1-5; possibly TRBD1 for D (5 bases). Germline lookup yields CDR1 MNHEY and CDR2 SVGEGT. The CDR3 consists of 16 residues. The ends were cut back, 1 base at V and 2 bases at J, with 12 bases in the middle. This CDR3 is CASSYYRGFGNQPQHF. CDR3 nucleotide sequence: TGTGCCAGCAGTTACTATAGGGGCTTCGGCAATCAGCCCCAGCATTTT.